The rows below give T cell receptor beta chains drawn from one sample of a study of regulatory T cells in long-lasting Graves disease. TCRdb reprocessed the multiplex PCR reads with MiXCR, giving one entry per CDR3 protein. The top ten hold less than 30% of the sample, which has about 340,000 distinct CDR3 sequences, around 20% seen once. Sequencing was performed on peripheral blood mononuclear cells (PBMCs), taken when the disease was refractory, from a patient treated with antithyroid drugs. All receptors derive from a female donor with Graves disease. Both conserved end residues are part of each CDR3. The D gene is left open where the match is weak. Size is stated for part of the rows, as once, few or many counts, or as a class when the clone is expanded.

- - TRBJ2-3 TRBV27 TGTGCCAGCAGCGGCGGGCCTAGCACAGATACGCAGTATTTT CASSGGPSTDTQYF
few - TRBJ1-1 TRBV19 TGTGCCAGTTCTTGGGGTAGTACGGGACCTTCCTGGCGCACTGAAGCTTTCTTT CASSWGSTGPSWRTEAFF
- - TRBJ2-2 TRBV27 TGTGCCAGCAGTCTCACAGGGTTTATTACCGGGGAGCTGTTTTTT CASSLTGFITGELFF
- - TRBJ2-3 TRBV27 TGTGCCAGCAGTTTTAATGGTGCGGGCTATCTCACAGATACGCAGTATTTT CASSFNGAGYLTDTQYF
many - TRBJ1-1 TRBV24-1 TGTGCCACCAGGGCCGGGACAACGAACACTGAAGCTTTCTTT CATRAGTTNTEAFF
- TRBD1 TRBJ1-2 TRBV18 TGTGCCAGCTCACCACGGACAGGGGGAGCTAACTATGGCTACACCTTC CASSPRTGGANYGYTF
- - TRBJ2-6 TRBV4-1 TGCGCCAGCAGCCAAGCGCCAGGGGCTGCTGGGGCCAACGTCCTGACTTTC CASSQAPGAAGANVLTF
- - TRBJ1-1 TRBV5-4 TGTGCCAGCAGCTCTTACGTCCGGGGGAACACTGAAGCTTTCTTT CASSSYVRGNTEAFF
many - TRBJ2-4 TRBV3-1 TGTGCCAGCAGTGAGACAACCAAAAACATTCAGTACTTC CASSETTKNIQYF
many - TRBJ2-5 TRBV7-8 TGTGCCAGCAGCCCCCCGGGCAGAGAAGAGACCCAGTACTTC CASSPPGREETQYF
few TRBD1 TRBJ1-2 TRBV29-1 TGCAGCGTCTGGACAGGTGGGGGCTACACCTTC CSVWTGGGYTF
many - TRBJ1-4 TRBV7-8 TGTGCCAGCAGCTTCGAGACGGGACATGGCGGCAAACTGTTTTTT CASSFETGHGGKLFF
many TRBD1 TRBJ1-5 TRBV6-1 TGTGCCAGCAGTCGATTTGGGGCAGGGGGGTACGGCAATCAGCCCCAGCATTTT CASSRFGAGGYGNQPQHF
many TRBD2 TRBJ2-7 TRBV6-1 TGTGCCAGCAGTCCCTATAGCGGGGGGCTCTCCTACGAGCAGTACTTC CASSPYSGGLSYEQYF
few TRBD2 TRBJ2-7 TRBV7-2 TGTGCCAGCAGCTATAGACTAGCGGGGGGATACGAGCAGTACTTC CASSYRLAGGYEQYF
many TRBD2 TRBJ2-1 TRBV28 TGTGCCAGCAGTTTCCGGACTAGCGCCGGAGGTGAGTTCTTC CASSFRTSAGGEFF
- - TRBJ1-3 TRBV19 TGTGCCAGTTCAGGTTACTCTGGAAACACCATATATTTT CASSGYSGNTIYF
- - TRBJ1-5 TRBV5-1 TGCGCCAGCAGCTTGGCCATGTGTCCCTCCGCCCAAGTGTCTAAGGGGGACCCCAATCAGCCCCAGCATTTT CASSLAMCPSAQVSKGDPNQPQHF
- TRBD2 TRBJ2-7 TRBV9 TGTGCCAGCAGCGTAGGCGGGAGCGGAGACGAGCAGTACTTC CASSVGGSGDEQYF
many - TRBJ1-5 TRBV11-2 TGTGCCAGCAGACCTCACTCAGGGGCTTGGGGCAATCAGCCCCAGCATTTT CASRPHSGAWGNQPQHF
few - TRBJ2-2 TRBV20-1 TGCAGTGCTAGTTATTCGGGGGTTACCGGGGAGCTGTTTTTT CSASYSGVTGELFF
many - TRBJ1-5 TRBV2 TGTGCCAGCAGTCCTACATACCCGGGTCAGCCCCAGCATTTT CASSPTYPGQPQHF
- - TRBJ1-5 TRBV5-1 TGCGCCAGCAGCCCATCGGGGGGGGGAGGCAATCAGCCCCAGCATTTT CASSPSGGGGNQPQHF
- - TRBJ1-5 TRBV6-2/TRBV6-3 TGTGCCAGCAGTAGGAGCGGGCCGAGCAATCAGCCCCAGCATTTT CASSRSGPSNQPQHF
many TRBD1 TRBJ1-6 TRBV2 TGTGCCAGCAGGACCCAGGGGACAGGCGATTCACCCCTCCACTTT CASRTQGTGDSPLHF
few - TRBJ1-5 TRBV18 TGTGCCAGCTCACCAGTCGAGGGAACCAATCAGCCCCAGCATTTT CASSPVEGTNQPQHF
many TRBD1 TRBJ1-6 TRBV5-1 TGCGCCACCGGGACAGGTGAAGGTAATTCACCCCTCCACTTT CATGTGEGNSPLHF
many - TRBJ2-7 TRBV28 TGTGCCAGCAGTCCTCCGGGACCAGCCTACGAGCAGTACTTC CASSPPGPAYEQYF
few - TRBJ1-3 TRBV20-1 TGCAGTGCTGGGAGGGTCGGGGGAGCTGGAAACACCATATATTTT CSAGRVGGAGNTIYF